A single T cell receptor beta chain is shown here with its context. Measured with immunoSEQ multiplex PCR; TCRdb has only the in-frame clones, and not every one. In the table there are about 2.4 million clones, just over 90% of which are singletons. The sample belongs to a study of shared clonotypes between healthy human individuals. Caucasian adults residing in Nashville, Tennessee made up all the donors. The CDR3 is 14 amino acids. In germline, CDR1 is SGHRS, CDR2 YFSETQ. V shed 5 bases and J shed 3 bases, with 15 bases lying between them. Sequenced: naive CD4+ T cells sorted from blood. Subset: CD45RA+ positively selected. V and J are TRBV5-1 and TRBJ2-7; a weak D match, TRBD2 (6 bases). The TCR originated in a man aged 18 to 35 in good health. The chain's CDR3 is CASRPGEGYYEQYF. The CDR3 bases are TGCGCCAGCAGACCGGGGGAAGGTTACTACGAGCAGTACTTC.